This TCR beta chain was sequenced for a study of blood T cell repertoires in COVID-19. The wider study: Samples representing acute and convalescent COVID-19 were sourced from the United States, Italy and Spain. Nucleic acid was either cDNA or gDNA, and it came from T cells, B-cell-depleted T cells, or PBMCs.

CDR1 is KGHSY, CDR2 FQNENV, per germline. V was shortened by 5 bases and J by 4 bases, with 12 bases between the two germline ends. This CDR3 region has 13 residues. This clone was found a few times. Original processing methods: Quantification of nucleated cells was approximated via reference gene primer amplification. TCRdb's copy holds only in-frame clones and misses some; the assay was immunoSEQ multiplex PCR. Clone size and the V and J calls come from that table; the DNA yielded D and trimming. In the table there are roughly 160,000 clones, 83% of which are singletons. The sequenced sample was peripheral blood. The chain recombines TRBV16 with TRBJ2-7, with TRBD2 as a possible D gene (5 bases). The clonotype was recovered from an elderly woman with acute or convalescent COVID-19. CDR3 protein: CASSTGIRYEQYF. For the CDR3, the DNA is TGTGCCAGCAGCACCGGGATAAGATACGAGCAGTACTTC.